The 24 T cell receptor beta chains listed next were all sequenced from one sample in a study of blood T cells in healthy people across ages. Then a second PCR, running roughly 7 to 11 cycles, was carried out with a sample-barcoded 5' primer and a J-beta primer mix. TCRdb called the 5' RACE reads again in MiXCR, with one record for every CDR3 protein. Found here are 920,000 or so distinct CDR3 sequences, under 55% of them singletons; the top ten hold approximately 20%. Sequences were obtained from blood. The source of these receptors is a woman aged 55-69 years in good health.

DNA of the CDR3: TGCAGCGTTGGGAGGGACACCTACAATGAGCAGTACTTC. Translation gives CSVGRDTYNEQYF. This chain links TRBV29-1 with TRBJ2-5, with D perhaps TRBD1 or TRBD2 (6 bases each). The V end lost 4 bases, the J end lost 11 bases, and 20 bases lay between the germline ends. CDR1 and CDR2 from the germline V gene are SQVTM and ANQGSEA. The CDR3 totals 13 residues.

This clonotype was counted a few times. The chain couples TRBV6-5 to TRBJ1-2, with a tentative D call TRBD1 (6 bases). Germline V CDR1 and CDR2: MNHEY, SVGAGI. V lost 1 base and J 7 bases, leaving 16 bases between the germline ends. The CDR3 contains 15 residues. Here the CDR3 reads CASSYFPSGGGGYTF. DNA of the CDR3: TGTGCCAGCAGTTACTTCCCCTCGGGGGGCGGTGGCTACACCTTC.

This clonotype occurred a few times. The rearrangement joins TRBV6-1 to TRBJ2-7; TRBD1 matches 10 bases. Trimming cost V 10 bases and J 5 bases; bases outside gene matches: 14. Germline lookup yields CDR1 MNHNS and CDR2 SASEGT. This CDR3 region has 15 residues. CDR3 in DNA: TGTGCCATAGTACAGCCGGGACAGGGGCTCCACGAGCAGTACTTC. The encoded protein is CAIVQPGQGLHEQYF.

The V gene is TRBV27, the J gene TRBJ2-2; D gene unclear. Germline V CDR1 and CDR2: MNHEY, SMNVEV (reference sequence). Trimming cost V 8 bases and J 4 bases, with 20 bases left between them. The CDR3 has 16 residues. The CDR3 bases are TGTGCCAGCCGCCGGTCGCCCCGCCAACCCACCGGGGAGCTGTTTTTT. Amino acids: CASRRSPRQPTGELFF.

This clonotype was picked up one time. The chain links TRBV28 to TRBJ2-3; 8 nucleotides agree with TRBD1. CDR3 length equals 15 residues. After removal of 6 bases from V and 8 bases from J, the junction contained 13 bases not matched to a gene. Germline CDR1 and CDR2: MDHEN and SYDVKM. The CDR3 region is CASSPGTQGQGTQYF. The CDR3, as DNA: TGTGCCAGCAGCCCCGGGACACAAGGACAGGGTACGCAGTATTTT.

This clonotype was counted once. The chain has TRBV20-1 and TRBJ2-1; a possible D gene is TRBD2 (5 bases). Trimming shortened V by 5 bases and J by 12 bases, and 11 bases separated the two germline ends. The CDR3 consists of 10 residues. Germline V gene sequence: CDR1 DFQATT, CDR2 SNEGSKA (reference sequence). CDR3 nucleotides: TGCAGTGCTTGGACGGACTCGCAGTTCTTC. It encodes CSAWTDSQFF.

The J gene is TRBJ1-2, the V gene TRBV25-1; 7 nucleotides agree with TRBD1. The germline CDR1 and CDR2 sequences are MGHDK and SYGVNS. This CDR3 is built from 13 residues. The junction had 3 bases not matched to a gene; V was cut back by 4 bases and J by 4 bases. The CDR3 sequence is CASSAGQLYGYTF. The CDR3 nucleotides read TGTGCCAGCAGTGCGGGACAGCTCTATGGCTACACCTTC.

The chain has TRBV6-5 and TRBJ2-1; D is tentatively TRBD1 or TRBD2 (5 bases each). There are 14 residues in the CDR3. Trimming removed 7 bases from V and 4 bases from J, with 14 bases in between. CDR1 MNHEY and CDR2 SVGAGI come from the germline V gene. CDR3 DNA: TGTGCCAGCACTTCAGGGACGGCTTACAATGAGCAGTTCTTC. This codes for CASTSGTAYNEQFF.

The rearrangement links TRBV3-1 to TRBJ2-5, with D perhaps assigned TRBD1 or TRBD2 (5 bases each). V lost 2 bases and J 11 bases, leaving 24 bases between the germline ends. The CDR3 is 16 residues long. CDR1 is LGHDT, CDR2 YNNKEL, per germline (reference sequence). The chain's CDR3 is CASSQLGPAAGNEQYF. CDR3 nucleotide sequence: TGTGCCAGCAGCCAACTGGGACCAGCGGCGGGCAATGAGCAGTACTTC.

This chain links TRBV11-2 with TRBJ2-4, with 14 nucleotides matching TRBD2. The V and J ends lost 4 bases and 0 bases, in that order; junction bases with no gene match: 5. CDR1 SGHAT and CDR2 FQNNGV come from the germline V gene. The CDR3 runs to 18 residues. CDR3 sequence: CASSSGLAGGKAKNIQYF. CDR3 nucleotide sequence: TGTGCCAGCAGCTCAGGACTAGCGGGAGGCAAAGCCAAAAACATTCAGTACTTC.

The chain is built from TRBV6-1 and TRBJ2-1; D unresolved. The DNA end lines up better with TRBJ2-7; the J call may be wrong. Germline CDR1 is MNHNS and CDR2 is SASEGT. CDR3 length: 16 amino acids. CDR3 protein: CASSGPGGADYNEQYF. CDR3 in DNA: TGTGCCAGCAGTGGCCCGGGCGGAGCAGATTACAATGAGCAGTACTTC.

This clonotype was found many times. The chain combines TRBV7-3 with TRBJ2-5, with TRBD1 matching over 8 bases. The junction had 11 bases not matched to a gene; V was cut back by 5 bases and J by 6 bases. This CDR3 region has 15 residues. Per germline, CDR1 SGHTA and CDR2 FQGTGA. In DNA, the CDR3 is TGTGCCAGCAGCCCACAAGGGACAGGCTTGCAGACCCAGTACTTC. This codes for CASSPQGTGLQTQYF.

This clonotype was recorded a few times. The CDR3 DNA reads TGTGCCATCAGTGAGGATAGCGCGAGCTCCTACAATGAGCAGTTCTTC. Its translation is CAISEDSASSYNEQFF. V gene TRBV10-3 combines with J gene TRBJ2-1; tentative D call: TRBD2 (5 bases). Germline loops: CDR1 ENHRY, CDR2 SYGVKD. This CDR3 spans 16 amino acids. V gave up 2 bases and J gave up 0 bases, with 11 bases separating them.

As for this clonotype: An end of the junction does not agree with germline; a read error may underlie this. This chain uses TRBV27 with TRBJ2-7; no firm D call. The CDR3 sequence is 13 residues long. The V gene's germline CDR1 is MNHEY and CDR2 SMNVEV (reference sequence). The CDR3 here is CAGSRNTLSEQYF. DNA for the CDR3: TGTGCCGGCAGTCGTAATACCCTCAGCGAGCAGTACTTC.

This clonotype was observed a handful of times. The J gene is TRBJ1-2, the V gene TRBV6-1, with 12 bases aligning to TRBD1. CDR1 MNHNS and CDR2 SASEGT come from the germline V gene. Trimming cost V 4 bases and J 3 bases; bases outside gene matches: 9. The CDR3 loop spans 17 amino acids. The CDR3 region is CASSGKGQGAKDYGYTF. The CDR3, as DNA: TGTGCCAGCAGTGGCAAGGGACAGGGGGCGAAGGACTATGGCTACACCTTC.

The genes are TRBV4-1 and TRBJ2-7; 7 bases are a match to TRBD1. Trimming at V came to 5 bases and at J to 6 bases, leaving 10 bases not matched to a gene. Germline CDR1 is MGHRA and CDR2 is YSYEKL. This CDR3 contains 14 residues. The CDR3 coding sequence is TGCGCCAGCAGCTCCCGACAGGGTCGGGGCGAGCAGTACTTC. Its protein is CASSSRQGRGEQYF.

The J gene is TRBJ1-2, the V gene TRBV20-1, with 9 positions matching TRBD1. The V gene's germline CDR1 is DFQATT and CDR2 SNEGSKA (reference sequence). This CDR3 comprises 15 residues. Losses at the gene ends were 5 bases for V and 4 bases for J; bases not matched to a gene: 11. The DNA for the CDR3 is TGCAGTGCTCTCTCTCCGGACAGGGGAGTCTATGGCTACACCTTC. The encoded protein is CSALSPDRGVYGYTF.

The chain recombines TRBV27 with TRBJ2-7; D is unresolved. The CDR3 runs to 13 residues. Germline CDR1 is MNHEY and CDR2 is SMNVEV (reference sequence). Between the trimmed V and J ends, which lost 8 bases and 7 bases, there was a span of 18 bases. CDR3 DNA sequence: TGTGCCAGCGGGAACAGTGGCCCCTGGGAGCAGTACTTC. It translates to CASGNSGPWEQYF.

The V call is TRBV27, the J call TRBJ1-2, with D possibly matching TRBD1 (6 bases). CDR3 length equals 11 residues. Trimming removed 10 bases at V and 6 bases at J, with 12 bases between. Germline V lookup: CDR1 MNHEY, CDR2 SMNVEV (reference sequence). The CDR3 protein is CATKGGDGYTF. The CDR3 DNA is TGTGCCACCAAAGGGGGAGATGGCTACACCTTC.

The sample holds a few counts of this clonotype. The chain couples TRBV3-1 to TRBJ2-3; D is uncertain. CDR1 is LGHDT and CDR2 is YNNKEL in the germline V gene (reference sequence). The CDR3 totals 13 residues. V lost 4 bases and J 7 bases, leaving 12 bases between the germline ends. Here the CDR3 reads CASSRVPGNTQYF. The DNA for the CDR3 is TGTGCCAGCAGCCGAGTACCGGGCAATACGCAGTATTTT.

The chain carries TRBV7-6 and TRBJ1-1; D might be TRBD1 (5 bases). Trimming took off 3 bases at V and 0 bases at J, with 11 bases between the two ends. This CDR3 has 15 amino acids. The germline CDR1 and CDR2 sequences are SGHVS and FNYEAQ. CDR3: CASSLIGHLNTEAFF. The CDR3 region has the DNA TGTGCCAGCAGCTTGATCGGACACCTGAACACTGAAGCTTTCTTT.

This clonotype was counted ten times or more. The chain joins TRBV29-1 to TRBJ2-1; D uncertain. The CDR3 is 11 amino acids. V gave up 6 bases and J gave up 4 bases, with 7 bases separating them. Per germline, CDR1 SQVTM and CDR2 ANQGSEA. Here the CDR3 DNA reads TGCAGCGTCCAGAGTTACAATGAGCAGTTCTTC. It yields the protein CSVQSYNEQFF.

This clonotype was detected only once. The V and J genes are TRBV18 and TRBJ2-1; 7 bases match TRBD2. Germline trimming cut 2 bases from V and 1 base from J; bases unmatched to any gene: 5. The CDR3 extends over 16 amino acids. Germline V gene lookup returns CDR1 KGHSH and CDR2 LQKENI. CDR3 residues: CASSPELAISYNEQFF. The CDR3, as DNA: TGTGCCAGCTCACCAGAACTAGCGATTTCCTACAATGAGCAGTTCTTC.

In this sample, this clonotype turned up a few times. The DNA of the CDR3 is TGTGCCAGCAGCCAAGGGGCATTGGCGTATACGCAGTATTTT. This encodes CASSQGALAYTQYF. The genes are TRBV3-1 and TRBJ2-3; D is unclear. The CDR3 contains 14 residues. Per the germline V gene, CDR1 is LGHDT and CDR2 is YNNKEL (reference sequence). The ends were cut back, 1 base at V and 7 bases at J, with 12 bases in the middle.